This note documents a single TCR beta chain sequence. What it binds is not known. Regions amplified from RNA transcripts were the TCR beta CDR3 regions. During a first-round RT-PCR of the TCR CDR3, the HTBI primer set was used. TCRdb recomputed calls from the multiplex PCR reads with MiXCR, one row per CDR3 protein. This repertoire shows about 600,000 distinct CDR3 sequences, 14% found once; its top ten account for roughly 7%. The data belong to a study of T cells in Graves' hyperthyroidism and ophthalmopathy. Patients affected by ophthalmopathy presented a Clinical Activity Score of at least 3, a NOSPECS grade of at least 4, and disease duration below 3 months. Clinicians diagnosed patients from clinical symptoms, serum thyroxine and TRAb, thyroid ultrasound and orbital computed tomography. The CDR3 is made up of 17 amino acids. The V segment lost 3 bases and the J segment 4 bases; nucleotides outside the gene matches: 10. CDR1 and CDR2 from the germline V gene are LGHNA and YSLEER.

Broader study findings: In the analysis, a 13 V-J model separated ophthalmopathy from stable hyperthyroidism. Expanded thyroid clonotypes (above 0.001) were mostly also found in blood.

The specimen sequenced was blood. This clonotype was obtained from a woman younger than 35 with Graves' ophthalmopathy. V and J are TRBV4-3 and TRBJ2-1; 9 bases are a match to TRBD2. CDR3 region: CASSQGLALSVYNEQFF. The CDR3 coding sequence is TGCGCCAGCAGCCAGGGACTAGCCCTCAGCGTTTACAATGAGCAGTTCTTC.